This TCR beta chain was sequenced in a study of T cells in Graves' hyperthyroidism and ophthalmopathy. This sample holds PBMCs from 9.5 to 10 ml fresh peripheral blood. The study, taken as a whole, reports: A 13 V-J signature model discriminated ophthalmopathy versus stable hyperthyroidism.

This CDR3 has 16 residues. CDR1 is LGHDT and CDR2 is YNNKEL in the germline V gene (reference sequence). V was trimmed by 0 bases and J by 4 bases, leaving 14 bases between them. In its sample, this clonotype was seen a few times. The antigen is unknown. Amplification of TCR beta CDR3 regions was performed using RNA transcripts as template. Carried out on the TCR CDR3, a first-round RT-PCR used the HTBI primer set. Using its own MiXCR run on the multiplex PCR reads, TCRdb lists one record per CDR3 protein. The table records about 600,000 distinct CDR3 sequences, roughly 16% of them present only once. The TCR was taken from a woman aged 40 to 50 with Graves' ophthalmopathy. Input material: blood. The rearrangement joins TRBV3-1 to TRBJ2-3; D may be TRBD1 or TRBD2 (6 bases each). Here the CDR3 reads CASSQDRGELADTQYF. The CDR3 DNA follows: TGTGCCAGCAGCCAAGATAGGGGGGAATTGGCAGATACGCAGTATTTT.